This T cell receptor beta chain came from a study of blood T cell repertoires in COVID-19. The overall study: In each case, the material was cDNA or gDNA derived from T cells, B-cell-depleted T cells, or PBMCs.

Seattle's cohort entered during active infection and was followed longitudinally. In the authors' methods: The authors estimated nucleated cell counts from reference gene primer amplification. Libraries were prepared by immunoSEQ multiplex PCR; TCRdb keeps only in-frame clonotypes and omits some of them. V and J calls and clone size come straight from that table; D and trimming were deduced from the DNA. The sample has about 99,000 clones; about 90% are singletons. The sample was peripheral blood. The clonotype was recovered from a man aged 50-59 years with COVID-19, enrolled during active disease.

The CDR3 DNA follows: TGTGCCAGCAGCCCGCGGACTAGCACAGATACGCAGTATTTT. It specifies CASSPRTSTDTQYF. The V and J genes are TRBV9 and TRBJ2-3, with D possibly being TRBD2 (5 bases). The V gene lost 4 bases and the J gene lost 0 bases, with 9 bases spanning the gap. The CDR3 has 14 residues. Germline CDR1 SGDLS, CDR2 YYNGEE.